Detailed here is one T cell receptor (beta chain). Its antigen is not known. The sample comes from a study of radiation and T cells in renal cell carcinoma. Some clones are missing from TCRdb's copy, which holds only in-frame ones; the method was immunoSEQ multiplex PCR. The sample has around 100,000 clones; roughly 88% are singletons. Regarding the study as a whole: Top tumor clonotypes rose in blood 2 weeks post-radiation, then contracted.

CDR1 is KGHSH and CDR2 is LQKENI in the germline V gene. The CDR3 has 15 amino acids. The V end lost 2 bases, the J end lost 2 bases, and 12 bases lay between the germline ends. Time point: blood 4 weeks post-SBRT, at nephrectomy. The treatment: 15 Gy SBRT to primary tumor, nephrectomy 4 weeks later. Nephrectomy followed 15 Gy stereotactic body radiation by 4 weeks. This renal cell carcinoma was of the clear cell type. The receptor was derived from a man in his fifties or sixties with renal cell carcinoma. The input for sequencing was blood, taken from a patient whose treatment included radiotherapy and nephrectomy. This sequence joins TRBV18 and TRBJ1-2; D uncertain. The CDR3 nucleotides read TGTGCCAGCTCACCAGTCTCTGGGGAAAACTATGGCTACACCTTC. Its protein product is CASSPVSGENYGYTF.